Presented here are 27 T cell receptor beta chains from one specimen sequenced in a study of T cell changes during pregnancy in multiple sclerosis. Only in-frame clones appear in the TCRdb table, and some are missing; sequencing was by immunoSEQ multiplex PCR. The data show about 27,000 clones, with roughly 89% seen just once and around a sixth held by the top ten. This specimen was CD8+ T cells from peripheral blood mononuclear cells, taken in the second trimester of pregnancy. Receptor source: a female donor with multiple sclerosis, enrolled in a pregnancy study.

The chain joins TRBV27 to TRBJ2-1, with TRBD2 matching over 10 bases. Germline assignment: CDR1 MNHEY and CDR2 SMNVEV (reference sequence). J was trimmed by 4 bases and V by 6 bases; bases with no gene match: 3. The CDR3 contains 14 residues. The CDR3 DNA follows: TGTGCCAGCAGAACTAGCGGGGATTACAATGAGCAGTTCTTC. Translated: CASRTSGDYNEQFF.

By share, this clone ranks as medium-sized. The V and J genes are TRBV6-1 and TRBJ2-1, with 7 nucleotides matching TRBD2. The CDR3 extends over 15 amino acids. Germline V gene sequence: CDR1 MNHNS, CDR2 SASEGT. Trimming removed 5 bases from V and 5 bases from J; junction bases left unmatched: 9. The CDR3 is CASSPTSWGDNEQFF. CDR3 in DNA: TGTGCCAGCAGTCCGACTAGCTGGGGTGACAATGAGCAGTTCTTC.

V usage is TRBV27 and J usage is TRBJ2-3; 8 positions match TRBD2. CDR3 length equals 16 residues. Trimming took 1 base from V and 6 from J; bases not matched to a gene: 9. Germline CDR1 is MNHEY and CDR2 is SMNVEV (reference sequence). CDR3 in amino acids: CASSLFNGRADDTQYF. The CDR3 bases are TGTGCCAGCAGTTTATTCAACGGGAGGGCGGACGATACGCAGTATTTT.

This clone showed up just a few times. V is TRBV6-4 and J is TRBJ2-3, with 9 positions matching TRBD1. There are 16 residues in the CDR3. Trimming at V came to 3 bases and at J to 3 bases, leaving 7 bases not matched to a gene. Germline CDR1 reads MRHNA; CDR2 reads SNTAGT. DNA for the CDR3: TGTGCCAGCAGTGAGTCACAGGGGGCGCAGACAGATACGCAGTATTTT. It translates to CASSESQGAQTDTQYF.

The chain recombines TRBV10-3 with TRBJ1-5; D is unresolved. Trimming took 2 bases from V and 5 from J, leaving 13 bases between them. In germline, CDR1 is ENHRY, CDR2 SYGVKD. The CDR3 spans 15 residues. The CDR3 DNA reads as TGTGCCATCAGTGAGCCGGGGAACGGCTATCAGCCCCAGCATTTT. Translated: CAISEPGNGYQPQHF.

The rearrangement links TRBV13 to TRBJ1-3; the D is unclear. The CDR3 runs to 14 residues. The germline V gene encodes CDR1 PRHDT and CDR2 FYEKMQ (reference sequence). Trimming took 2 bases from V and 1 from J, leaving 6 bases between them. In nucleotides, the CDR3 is TGTGCCAGCAGCTTAAAATCTTCTGGAAACACCATATATTTT. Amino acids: CASSLKSSGNTIYF.

In DNA form, the CDR3 reads TGTGCCAGCAGTGATCCAGGGCCCTCGATCTCCTACAATGAGCAGTTCTTC. It encodes CASSDPGPSISYNEQFF. The chain couples TRBV6-1 to TRBJ2-1; D might be TRBD1 (5 bases). The ends were cut back, 3 bases at V and 0 bases at J, with 15 bases in the middle. CDR1 and CDR2 from the germline V gene are MNHNS and SASEGT. The CDR3 is made up of 17 amino acids.

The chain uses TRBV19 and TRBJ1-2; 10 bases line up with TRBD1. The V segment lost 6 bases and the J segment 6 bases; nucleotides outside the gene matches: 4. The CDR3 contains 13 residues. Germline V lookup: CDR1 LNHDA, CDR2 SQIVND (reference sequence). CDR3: CASRTGTGDGYTF. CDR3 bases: TGTGCCAGTAGAACCGGGACAGGGGATGGCTACACCTTC. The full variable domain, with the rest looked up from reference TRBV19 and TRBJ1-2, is DGGITQSPKYLFRKEGQNVTLSCEQNLNHDAMYWYRQDPGQGLRLIYYSQIVNDFQKGDIAEGYSVSREKKESFPLTVTSAQKNPTAFYLCASRTGTGDGYTFGSGTRLTVV.

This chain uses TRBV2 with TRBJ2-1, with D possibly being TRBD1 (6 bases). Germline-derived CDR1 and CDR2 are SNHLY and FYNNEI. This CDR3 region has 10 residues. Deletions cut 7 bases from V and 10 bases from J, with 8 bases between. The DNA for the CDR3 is TGTGCCAGCATGGGGACAGAGCAGTTCTTC. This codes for CASMGTEQFF.

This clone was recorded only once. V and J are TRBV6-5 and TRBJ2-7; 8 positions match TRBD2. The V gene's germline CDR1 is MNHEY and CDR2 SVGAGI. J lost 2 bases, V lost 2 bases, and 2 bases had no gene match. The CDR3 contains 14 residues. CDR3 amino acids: CASSYDGRAYEQYF. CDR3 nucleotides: TGTGCCAGCAGTTACGACGGGAGGGCCTACGAGCAGTACTTC.

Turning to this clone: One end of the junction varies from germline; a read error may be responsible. The CDR3 coding sequence is TGCGCCAGCAGCCAAGGCCCGGGACAGCGTATTTTC. Protein product: CASSQGPGQRIF. The chain combines TRBV4-1 with TRBJ2-4; 7 bases agree with TRBD1. The germline CDR1 and CDR2 sequences are MGHRA and YSYEKL. The CDR3 totals 12 residues.

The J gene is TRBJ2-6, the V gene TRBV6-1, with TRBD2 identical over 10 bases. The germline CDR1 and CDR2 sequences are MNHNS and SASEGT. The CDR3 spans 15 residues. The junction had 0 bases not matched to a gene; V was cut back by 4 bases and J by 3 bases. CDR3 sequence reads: CASSGLAGGANVLTF. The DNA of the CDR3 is TGTGCCAGCAGTGGACTAGCGGGTGGGGCCAACGTCCTGACTTTC.

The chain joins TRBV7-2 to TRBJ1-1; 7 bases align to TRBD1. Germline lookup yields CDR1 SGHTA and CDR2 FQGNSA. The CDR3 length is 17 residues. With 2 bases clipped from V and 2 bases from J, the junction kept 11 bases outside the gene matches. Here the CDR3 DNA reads TGTGCCAGCAGCTTATCGGCCCTGACAGGGATAAACACTGAAGCTTTCTTT. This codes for CASSLSALTGINTEAFF.

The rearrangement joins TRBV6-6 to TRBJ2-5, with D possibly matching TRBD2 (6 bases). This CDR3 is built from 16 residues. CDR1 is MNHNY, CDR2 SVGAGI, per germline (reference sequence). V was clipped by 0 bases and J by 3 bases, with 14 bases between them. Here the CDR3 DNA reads TGTGCCAGCAGTTACTCTTGGACTAAAACAGAAGAGACCCAGTACTTC. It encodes CASSYSWTKTEETQYF.

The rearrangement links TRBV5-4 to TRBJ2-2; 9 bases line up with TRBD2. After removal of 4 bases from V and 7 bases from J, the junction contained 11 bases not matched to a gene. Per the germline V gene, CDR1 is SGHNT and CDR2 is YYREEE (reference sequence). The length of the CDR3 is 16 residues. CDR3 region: CASSSPSGKTNGELFF. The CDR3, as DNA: TGTGCCAGCAGCAGCCCTAGCGGGAAAACGAACGGGGAGCTGTTTTTT.

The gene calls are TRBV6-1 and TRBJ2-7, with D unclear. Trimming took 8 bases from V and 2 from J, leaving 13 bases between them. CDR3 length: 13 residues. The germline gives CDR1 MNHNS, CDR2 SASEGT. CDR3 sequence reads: CASSQAAAYEQYF. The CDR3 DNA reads TGTGCCAGCTCCCAGGCAGCTGCCTACGAGCAGTACTTC.

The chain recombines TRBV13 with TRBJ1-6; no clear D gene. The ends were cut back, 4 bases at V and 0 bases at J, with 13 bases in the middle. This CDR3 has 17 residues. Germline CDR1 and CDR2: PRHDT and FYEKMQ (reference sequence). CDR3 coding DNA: TGTGCCAGCAGCTCGAACCCTGGGAGCTCCTATAATTCACCCCTCCACTTT. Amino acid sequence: CASSSNPGSSYNSPLHF.

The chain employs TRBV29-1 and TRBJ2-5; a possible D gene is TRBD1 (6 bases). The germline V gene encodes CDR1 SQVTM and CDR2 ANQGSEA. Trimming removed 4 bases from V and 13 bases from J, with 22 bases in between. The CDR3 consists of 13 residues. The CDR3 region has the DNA TGCAGCGTTGCCCTTAAGGGACAACTAGTGCCGTACTTC. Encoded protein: CSVALKGQLVPYF.

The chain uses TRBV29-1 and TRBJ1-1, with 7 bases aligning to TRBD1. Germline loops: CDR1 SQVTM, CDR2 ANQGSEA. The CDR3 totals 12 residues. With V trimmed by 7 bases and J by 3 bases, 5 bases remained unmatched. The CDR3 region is CSADDRDTEAFF. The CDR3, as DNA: TGCAGCGCCGACGACAGGGACACTGAAGCTTTCTTT.

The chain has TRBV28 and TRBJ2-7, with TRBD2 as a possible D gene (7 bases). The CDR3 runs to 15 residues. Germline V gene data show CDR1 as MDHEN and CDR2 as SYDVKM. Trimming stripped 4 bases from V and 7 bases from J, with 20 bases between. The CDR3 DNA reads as TGTGCCAGCAGTTCCCGAACCGCGGGGGCAGGGGAGCAGTACTTC. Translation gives CASSSRTAGAGEQYF.

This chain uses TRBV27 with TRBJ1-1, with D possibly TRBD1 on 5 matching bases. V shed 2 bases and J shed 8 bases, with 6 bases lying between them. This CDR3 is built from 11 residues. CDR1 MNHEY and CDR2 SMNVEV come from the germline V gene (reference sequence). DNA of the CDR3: TGTGCCAGCAGTTTACAGGGAGAAGCTTTCTTT. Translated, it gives CASSLQGEAFF.

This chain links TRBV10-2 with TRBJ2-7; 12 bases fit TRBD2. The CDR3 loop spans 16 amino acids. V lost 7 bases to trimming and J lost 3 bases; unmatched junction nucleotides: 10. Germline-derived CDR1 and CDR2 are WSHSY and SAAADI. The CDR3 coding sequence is TGCGCCAGCATTGGACTAACTAGCGGGAGGTACTACGAGCAGTACTTC. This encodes CASIGLTSGRYYEQYF.

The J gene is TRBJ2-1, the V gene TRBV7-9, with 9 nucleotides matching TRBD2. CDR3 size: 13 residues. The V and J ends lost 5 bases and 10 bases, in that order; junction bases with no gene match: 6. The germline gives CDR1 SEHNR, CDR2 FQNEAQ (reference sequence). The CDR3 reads CASSPGLAFEQFF. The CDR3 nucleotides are TGTGCCAGCAGCCCCGGACTAGCGTTCGAGCAGTTCTTC.

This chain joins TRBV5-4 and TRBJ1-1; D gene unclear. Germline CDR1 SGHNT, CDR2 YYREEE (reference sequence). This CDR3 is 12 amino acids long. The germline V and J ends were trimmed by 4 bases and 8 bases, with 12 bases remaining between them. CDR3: CASSATGIEAFF. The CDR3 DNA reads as TGTGCCAGCAGCGCCACCGGGATAGAAGCTTTCTTT.

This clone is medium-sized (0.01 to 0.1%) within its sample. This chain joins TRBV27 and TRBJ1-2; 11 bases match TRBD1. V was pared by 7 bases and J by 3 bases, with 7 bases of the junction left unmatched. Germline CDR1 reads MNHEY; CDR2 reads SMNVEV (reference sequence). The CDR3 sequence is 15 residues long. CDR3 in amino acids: CASKKPGQGDYGYTF. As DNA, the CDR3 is TGTGCCAGCAAAAAACCGGGACAGGGGGACTATGGCTACACCTTC.

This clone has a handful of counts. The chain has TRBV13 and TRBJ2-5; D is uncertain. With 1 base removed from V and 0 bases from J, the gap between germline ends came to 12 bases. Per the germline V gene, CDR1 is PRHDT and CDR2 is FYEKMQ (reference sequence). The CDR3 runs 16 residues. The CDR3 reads CASSLARGKYQETQYF. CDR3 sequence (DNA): TGTGCCAGCAGCTTAGCACGCGGCAAGTACCAAGAGACCCAGTACTTC.

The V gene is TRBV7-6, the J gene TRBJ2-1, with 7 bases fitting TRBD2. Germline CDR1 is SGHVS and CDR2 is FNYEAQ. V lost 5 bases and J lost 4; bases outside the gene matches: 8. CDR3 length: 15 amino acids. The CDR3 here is CASSDRGTNYNEQFF. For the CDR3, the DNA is TGTGCCAGCAGCGACCGCGGGACTAATTACAATGAGCAGTTCTTC.